A selection of T cell receptor beta chains follows, all from one sample in a study of OX40 agonist ivuxolimab in advanced cancers. TCRdb keeps only in-frame clones here, not all; method: immunoSEQ multiplex PCR. Of around 35,000 clones in the sample, just under 85% were seen once. Sequenced material: CD4+ or CD8+ T cells sorted from blood, taken in a trial of the OX40 agonist ivuxolimab. Receptor source: an adult with an advanced solid tumor such as melanoma, head and neck, liver or kidney cancer. The CDR3 runs from the conserved cysteine through the conserved F or W. The D gene is left open where the match is weak. Clone size is not always given. Where it is, it says once, few, many or a class for expanded clones.

CASSDSRNTGELFF	TGTGCCAGCAGTGACTCGAGGAACACCGGGGAGCTGTTTTTT	TRBJ2-2	-	-	TRBV6-4
CASSKTDSGIGTDTQYF	TGTGCCAGCAGCAAGACCGATAGCGGGATAGGCACAGATACGCAGTATTTT	TRBJ2-3	-	-	TRBV21-1
CASSAVQGGLNEQFF	TGTGCCAGCAGCGCCGTCCAGGGGGGTCTCAATGAGCAGTTCTTC	TRBJ2-1	-	few	TRBV11-2
CASSSSGDNTEAFF	TGTGCCAGCAGCTCCAGCGGAGATAACACTGAAGCTTTCTTT	TRBJ1-1	-	-	TRBV7-8
CASSLRDTDTQYF	TGTGCCAGCAGCTTGAGGGACACAGATACGCAGTATTTT	TRBJ2-3	-	-	TRBV7-9
CASSPFGGNQPQHF	TGTGCCAGCAGCCCCTTTGGCGGTAATCAGCCCCAGCATTTT	TRBJ1-5	-	once	TRBV13
CASSQDREGIQYF	TGTGCCAGCAGCCAGGACAGGGAAGGGATTCAGTACTTC	TRBJ2-4	TRBD1	-	TRBV5-4
CASSYSNQPQHF	TGTGCCAGCAGCTACAGCAATCAGCCCCAGCATTTT	TRBJ1-5	-	-	TRBV7-2
CASRDRENSNQPQHF	TGTGCCAGCCGGGACAGGGAAAATAGCAATCAGCCCCAGCATTTT	TRBJ1-5	TRBD1	few	TRBV2
CASSDSASGRSYNEQFF	TGTGCCAGCAGTGACTCGGCTAGCGGGAGGTCCTACAATGAGCAGTTCTTC	TRBJ2-1	TRBD2	-	TRBV6-4
CASSLGGSNIQYF	TGTGCCAGCAGCCTTGGCGGCTCAAACATTCAGTACTTC	TRBJ2-4	-	-	TRBV5-5
CASSIPGPPRPQHF	TGTGCCAGTAGTATTCCTGGACCGCCGCGGCCCCAGCATTTT	TRBJ1-5	-	-	TRBV19
CSVSTRAPGHHF	TGCAGCGTATCAACCCGGGCCCCCGGGCATCACTTC	TRBJ2-5	-	once	TRBV29-1
CAITATGELFF	TGTGCCATAACAGCGACCGGGGAGCTGTTTTTT	TRBJ2-2	-	-	TRBV10-3
CASSLDPGQYTSLYQETQYF	TGTGCCAGCAGCTTAGACCCGGGACAGTATACTTCATTGTACCAAGAGACCCAGTACTTC	TRBJ2-5	TRBD1	-	TRBV7-6
CSVAGRGGYTF	TGCAGCGTTGCAGGGAGAGGGGGCTACACCTTC	TRBJ1-2	-	-	TRBV29-1
CSTGTVYYTEAFF	TGCAGCACCGGGACAGTCTATTACACTGAAGCTTTCTTT	TRBJ1-1	TRBD1	-	TRBV29-1
CASSSLTYLSERSGYTF	TGTGCCAGCAGCTCGTTGACCTATCTTAGTGAGAGGTCGGGCTACACCTTC	TRBJ1-2	-	few	TRBV5-6
CASRAELNSPLHF	TGTGCCAGCAGGGCAGAGCTGAATTCACCCCTCCACTTT	TRBJ1-6	-	-	TRBV6-1
CASSERRGLTYEQYF	TGTGCCAGCAGTGAACGTCGCGGACTGACGTACGAGCAGTACTTC	TRBJ2-7	-	-	TRBV2
CASSLYRPTDTQYF	TGTGCCAGCAGCTTGTACAGACCGACAGATACGCAGTATTTT	TRBJ2-3	-	-	TRBV5-5
CASRRDYGSSYEQYF	TGTGCCAGCAGAAGGGACTACGGGAGCTCCTACGAGCAGTACTTC	TRBJ2-7	TRBD2	-	TRBV27
CASSLRPESSYEQYF	TGTGCCAGCAGCTTGCGGCCGGAGAGCTCCTACGAGCAGTACTTC	TRBJ2-7	-	-	TRBV5-5
CSVRQGLGYNEQFF	TGCAGCGTTAGACAGGGCCTAGGCTACAATGAGCAGTTCTTC	TRBJ2-1	TRBD1	-	TRBV29-1
CASSQAPGQGYNEQFF	TGCGCCAGCAGCCAAGCGCCGGGACAGGGATACAATGAGCAGTTCTTC	TRBJ2-1	TRBD1	-	TRBV4-1
CASSSGTAGSGANVLTF	TGTGCCAGCAGCTCCGGGACAGCAGGCTCTGGGGCCAACGTCCTGACTTTC	TRBJ2-6	TRBD1	once	TRBV11-2
CASTGLTGTAKNEKLFF	TGTGCCAGCACCGGGCTTACGGGGACAGCCAAGAATGAAAAACTGTTTTTT	TRBJ1-4	TRBD1	-	TRBV11-2
CASSDPRTSGGTDTQYF	TGTGCCAGCAGTGACCCTAGGACTAGCGGCGGTACAGATACGCAGTATTTT	TRBJ2-3	TRBD2	-	TRBV6-4
CATSGDRSYEQYF	TGTGCCACCAGTGGGGACAGGTCCTACGAGCAGTACTTC	TRBJ2-7	TRBD1	-	TRBV15
CASSTTGESPSREQYF	TGTGCCAGCAGCACGACAGGGGAGAGCCCCTCTCGGGAGCAGTACTTC	TRBJ2-7	TRBD1	few	TRBV7-9
CASTRVHEQYF	TGTGCCAGCACCAGGGTCCACGAGCAGTACTTC	TRBJ2-7	-	-	TRBV28
CASSPRQDRELFF	TGTGCCAGCTCACCAAGACAGGACCGGGAGCTGTTTTTT	TRBJ2-2	-	-	TRBV18